These T cell receptor beta chains were read from a single sample in a study of CD8 T cells in ankylosing spondylitis. From the 5' RACE reads, TCRdb called clonotypes with MiXCR, one entry per CDR3 protein. Altogether about 450,000 distinct CDR3 sequences are present, roughly a quarter being singletons, with the ten largest covering about 0.89%. The material sequenced was blood, either unsorted or a sorted T cell fraction (not recorded which). Receptor source: a male donor with ankylosing spondylitis. Each CDR3 is given with its conserved first and last residue. D genes are given only for firm matches. Where a row states a size, it is once, few, many or the class of an expanded clone; other rows omit it.

j_gene: TRBJ2-5; abundance: few; d_gene: NA; v_gene: TRBV12-3/TRBV12-4; CDR3aa: CASSLNSEETQYF; CDR3nt: TGTGCCAGCAGTTTAAACAGCGAAGAGACCCAGTACTTC
j_gene: TRBJ2-2; abundance: NA; d_gene: TRBD2; v_gene: TRBV7-7; CDR3aa: CASSPSRAGGGGELFF; CDR3nt: TGTGCCAGCAGCCCCTCACGGGCGGGAGGTGGCGGGGAGCTGTTTTTT
j_gene: TRBJ2-1; abundance: few; d_gene: NA; v_gene: TRBV11-1; CDR3aa: CASSSHGQNNEQFF; CDR3nt: TGTGCCAGCAGCTCGCACGGACAGAACAATGAGCAGTTCTTC
j_gene: TRBJ2-5; abundance: few; d_gene: TRBD2; v_gene: TRBV5-1; CDR3aa: CASSLFTSGRQETQYF; CDR3nt: TGCGCCAGCAGCTTGTTTACTAGCGGGCGCCAAGAGACCCAGTACTTC
j_gene: TRBJ1-1; abundance: once; d_gene: NA; v_gene: TRBV5-1; CDR3aa: CASSSGVMNTEAFF; CDR3nt: TGCGCCAGCAGCTCGGGAGTCATGAACACTGAAGCTTTCTTT
j_gene: TRBJ2-5; abundance: NA; d_gene: NA; v_gene: TRBV29-1; CDR3aa: CSHGRIQETQYF; CDR3nt: TGCAGCCACGGACGGATCCAAGAGACCCAGTACTTC
j_gene: TRBJ2-3; abundance: NA; d_gene: NA; v_gene: TRBV7-2; CDR3aa: CASSFFRDGTDTQYF; CDR3nt: TGTGCCAGCAGCTTTTTCCGGGACGGCACAGATACGCAGTATTTT
j_gene: TRBJ2-3; abundance: NA; d_gene: NA; v_gene: TRBV20-1; CDR3aa: CSALYTGGTSTDTQYF; CDR3nt: TGCAGTGCTCTTTACACCGGCGGGACTAGCACAGATACGCAGTATTTT
j_gene: TRBJ2-2; abundance: many; d_gene: TRBD2; v_gene: TRBV20-1; CDR3aa: CSARGTGTSGRAVGELFF; CDR3nt: TGCAGTGCTAGAGGGACTGGGACTAGCGGGAGGGCCGTGGGGGAGCTGTTTTTT
j_gene: TRBJ1-2; abundance: few; d_gene: NA; v_gene: TRBV5-1; CDR3aa: CASSLGVVVSNGYTF; CDR3nt: TGCGCCAGCAGCTTAGGGGTGGTGGTGTCCAATGGCTACACCTTC
j_gene: TRBJ1-5; abundance: few; d_gene: TRBD1; v_gene: TRBV3-1; CDR3aa: CASSQDPPGGGNQPQHF; CDR3nt: TGTGCCAGCAGCCAAGATCCCCCAGGGGGGGGTAATCAGCCCCAGCATTTT
j_gene: TRBJ2-7; abundance: NA; d_gene: TRBD2; v_gene: TRBV19; CDR3aa: CASSMGAGVIDEQYF; CDR3nt: TGTGCCAGTAGTATGGGAGCGGGAGTAATCGACGAGCAGTACTTC
j_gene: TRBJ2-1; abundance: NA; d_gene: TRBD2; v_gene: TRBV4-2; CDR3aa: CASSQVLAGWDEQFF; CDR3nt: TGTGCCAGCAGCCAAGTACTAGCGGGATGGGATGAGCAGTTCTTC
j_gene: TRBJ2-2; abundance: NA; d_gene: TRBD2; v_gene: TRBV6-5; CDR3aa: CASSYGSPSGSGGELFF; CDR3nt: TGTGCCAGCAGTTACGGTTCGCCTAGCGGGAGCGGCGGGGAGCTGTTTTTT
j_gene: TRBJ1-5; abundance: few; d_gene: NA; v_gene: TRBV6-1; CDR3aa: CASSEELVSPWGNQPQHF; CDR3nt: TGTGCCAGCAGTGAGGAACTCGTCTCTCCGTGGGGGAATCAGCCCCAGCATTTT
j_gene: TRBJ2-1; abundance: NA; d_gene: TRBD2; v_gene: TRBV30; CDR3aa: CAWKGTSGIEQFF; CDR3nt: TGTGCCTGGAAAGGGACTAGCGGGATTGAGCAGTTCTTC
j_gene: TRBJ2-3; abundance: NA; d_gene: NA; v_gene: TRBV5-6; CDR3aa: CASSLGIGDTQYF; CDR3nt: TGTGCCAGCAGCTTGGGCATAGGGGATACGCAGTATTTT
j_gene: TRBJ1-6; abundance: NA; d_gene: TRBD1; v_gene: TRBV5-4; CDR3aa: CASSAPGTENSPLHF; CDR3nt: TGTGCCAGCAGCGCCCCCGGGACAGAGAATTCACCCCTCCACTTT
j_gene: TRBJ2-1; abundance: NA; d_gene: NA; v_gene: TRBV12-3/TRBV12-4; CDR3aa: CASSFEARPGGQFF; CDR3nt: TGTGCCAGCAGTTTTGAGGCTAGACCAGGAGGGCAGTTCTTC
j_gene: TRBJ2-2; abundance: few; d_gene: NA; v_gene: TRBV6-2/TRBV6-3; CDR3aa: CASTTVNTGELFF; CDR3nt: TGTGCCAGCACCACAGTCAACACCGGGGAGCTGTTTTTT
j_gene: TRBJ1-2; abundance: NA; d_gene: NA; v_gene: TRBV5-1; CDR3aa: CASSFRTSKSDYGYTF; CDR3nt: TGCGCCAGCAGCTTTCGGACGTCGAAGAGTGACTATGGCTACACCTTC
j_gene: TRBJ1-1; abundance: many; d_gene: NA; v_gene: TRBV18; CDR3aa: CASSSTGTGGTEAFF; CDR3nt: TGTGCCAGCTCTTCCACGGGCACGGGGGGTACTGAAGCTTTCTTT
j_gene: TRBJ1-2; abundance: few; d_gene: NA; v_gene: TRBV10-3; CDR3aa: CAIRRPNYGYTF; CDR3nt: TGTGCCATCAGGCGGCCGAACTATGGCTACACCTTC
j_gene: TRBJ2-1; abundance: NA; d_gene: TRBD2; v_gene: TRBV3-1; CDR3aa: CASSPSTSGHNEQFF; CDR3nt: TGTGCCAGCAGCCCGTCGACTAGCGGCCACAATGAGCAGTTCTTC
j_gene: TRBJ2-1; abundance: NA; d_gene: TRBD2; v_gene: TRBV20-1; CDR3aa: CSARLGLAGDNEQFF; CDR3nt: TGCAGTGCTAGGCTAGGACTAGCGGGAGACAATGAGCAGTTCTTC
j_gene: TRBJ2-2; abundance: NA; d_gene: NA; v_gene: TRBV20-1; CDR3aa: CSASGRKDTGELFF; CDR3nt: TGCAGTGCTAGTGGGAGAAAGGACACCGGGGAGCTGTTTTTT
j_gene: TRBJ2-3; abundance: NA; d_gene: TRBD2; v_gene: TRBV11-1; CDR3aa: CASSFTGGTETQYF; CDR3nt: TGTGCCAGCAGCTTTACGGGAGGGACGGAAACGCAGTATTTT
j_gene: TRBJ1-5; abundance: NA; d_gene: NA; v_gene: TRBV28; CDR3aa: CASSPRQPQHF; CDR3nt: TGTGCCAGCAGCCCCCGCCAGCCCCAGCATTTT
j_gene: TRBJ1-2; abundance: NA; d_gene: NA; v_gene: TRBV29-1; CDR3aa: CSVETVLGVGYTF; CDR3nt: TGCAGCGTTGAGACGGTCCTGGGGGTTGGCTACACCTTC
j_gene: TRBJ1-2; abundance: NA; d_gene: NA; v_gene: TRBV12-3/TRBV12-4; CDR3aa: CASSLTGPNYGYTF; CDR3nt: TGTGCCAGCAGTTTAACAGGCCCCAACTATGGCTACACCTTC
j_gene: TRBJ2-2; abundance: few; d_gene: TRBD1; v_gene: TRBV29-1; CDR3aa: CSALDRGHTGELFF; CDR3nt: TGCAGCGCCCTGGACAGGGGGCATACCGGGGAGCTGTTTTTT
j_gene: TRBJ2-1; abundance: few; d_gene: NA; v_gene: TRBV20-1; CDR3aa: CSARLRATSTYNEQFF; CDR3nt: TGCAGTGCTAGGCTTAGGGCGACTAGTACCTACAATGAGCAGTTCTTC
j_gene: TRBJ1-1; abundance: NA; d_gene: TRBD1; v_gene: TRBV6-5; CDR3aa: CASSLGGEGAVAFF; CDR3nt: TGTGCCAGCAGTTTAGGTGGTGAGGGGGCAGTGGCTTTCTTT
j_gene: TRBJ2-5; abundance: NA; d_gene: NA; v_gene: TRBV18; CDR3aa: CASSPNTGTEETQYF; CDR3nt: TGTGCCAGCTCACCAAACACAGGGACCGAAGAGACCCAGTACTTC
j_gene: TRBJ2-5; abundance: few; d_gene: TRBD2; v_gene: TRBV30; CDR3aa: CAWSTGGSGRERETQYF; CDR3nt: TGTGCCTGGAGTACCGGGGGTAGCGGGAGGGAAAGAGAGACCCAGTACTTC
j_gene: TRBJ2-2; abundance: NA; d_gene: NA; v_gene: TRBV18; CDR3aa: CASSPGYLSGELFF; CDR3nt: TGTGCCAGCTCACCAGGGTACCTTTCCGGGGAGCTGTTTTTT
j_gene: TRBJ1-1; abundance: NA; d_gene: NA; v_gene: TRBV20-1; CDR3aa: CSALRTVNTEAFF; CDR3nt: TGCAGTGCCCTACGGACCGTGAACACTGAAGCTTTCTTT
j_gene: TRBJ2-7; abundance: few; d_gene: NA; v_gene: TRBV7-9; CDR3aa: CASSPTDRSYEQYF; CDR3nt: TGTGCCAGCAGCCCGACGGACCGTAGCTACGAGCAGTACTTC
j_gene: TRBJ2-5; abundance: NA; d_gene: TRBD2; v_gene: TRBV5-6; CDR3aa: CASSLMGGRARETQYF; CDR3nt: TGTGCCAGCAGCTTGATGGGCGGGAGGGCCCGGGAGACCCAGTACTTC
j_gene: TRBJ2-1; abundance: NA; d_gene: NA; v_gene: TRBV11-2; CDR3aa: CASSLGRDLNEQFF; CDR3nt: TGTGCCAGCAGCTTAGGTAGGGACCTCAATGAGCAGTTCTTC
j_gene: TRBJ2-7; abundance: few; d_gene: NA; v_gene: TRBV20-1; CDR3aa: CSATNRSTVYEQYF; CDR3nt: TGCAGTGCTACTAACCGGTCTACGGTCTACGAGCAGTACTTC
j_gene: TRBJ1-2; abundance: few; d_gene: TRBD1; v_gene: TRBV5-1; CDR3aa: CASSSRTGIAYGYTF; CDR3nt: TGCGCCAGCAGCTCCCGGACAGGGATAGCCTATGGCTACACCTTC
j_gene: TRBJ2-1; abundance: NA; d_gene: NA; v_gene: TRBV20-1; CDR3aa: CSANGIYNEQFF; CDR3nt: TGCAGTGCCAATGGTATTTACAATGAGCAGTTCTTC
j_gene: TRBJ2-1; abundance: NA; d_gene: TRBD1; v_gene: TRBV3-1; CDR3aa: CASRQGAQNEQFF; CDR3nt: TGTGCCAGCAGACAGGGGGCGCAGAATGAGCAGTTCTTC
j_gene: TRBJ2-7; abundance: few; d_gene: NA; v_gene: TRBV25-1; CDR3aa: CASSDPPEGCYEQYF; CDR3nt: TGTGCCAGCAGTGATCCCCCGGAGGGATGCTACGAGCAGTACTTC
j_gene: TRBJ2-7; abundance: NA; d_gene: NA; v_gene: TRBV5-1; CDR3aa: CASSPGLRDEQYF; CDR3nt: TGCGCCAGCAGCCCGGGACTCAGGGACGAGCAGTACTTC
j_gene: TRBJ1-1; abundance: NA; d_gene: NA; v_gene: TRBV20-1; CDR3aa: CSALVRNTEAFF; CDR3nt: TGCAGTGCCCTGGTGAGGAACACTGAAGCTTTCTTT
j_gene: TRBJ1-1; abundance: few; d_gene: NA; v_gene: TRBV6-1; CDR3aa: CASSEVSDTEAFF; CDR3nt: TGTGCCAGCAGTGAAGTGTCGGACACTGAAGCTTTCTTT
j_gene: TRBJ2-3; abundance: NA; d_gene: TRBD1; v_gene: TRBV7-9; CDR3aa: CASSFSAGGPDTQYF; CDR3nt: TGTGCCAGCAGCTTTTCGGCAGGGGGACCAGATACGCAGTATTTT
j_gene: TRBJ1-5; abundance: few; d_gene: TRBD1; v_gene: TRBV20-1; CDR3aa: CSAKDRVNQPQHF; CDR3nt: TGCAGTGCTAAGGACAGGGTCAATCAGCCCCAGCATTTT
j_gene: TRBJ2-7; abundance: few; d_gene: TRBD2; v_gene: TRBV11-2; CDR3aa: CASSTSGVTYEQYF; CDR3nt: TGTGCCAGCAGCACTAGCGGGGTGACCTACGAGCAGTACTTC
j_gene: TRBJ2-3; abundance: many; d_gene: NA; v_gene: TRBV7-2; CDR3aa: CASSPRHRETDTQYF; CDR3nt: TGTGCCAGCAGCCCCCGCCACCGGGAAACAGATACGCAGTATTTT